This T cell receptor beta chain was identified in a study of cytotoxic CD8 clonotypes in ibrutinib-treated CLL. The wider study: After median roughly 68 months, about 14 stayed in remission, approximately twelve progressed; responses roughly 25 partial, 2 complete.

The V gene lost 6 bases and the J gene lost 8 bases, with 13 bases spanning the gap. Germline V gives CDR1 MNHEY, CDR2 SMNVEV (reference sequence). This CDR3 is built from 12 residues. The assay was immunoSEQ multiplex PCR, and TCRdb's table has in-frame clones only and misses some. The sample contains 73,000 or so clones, around two thirds of which appear only once. This specimen was PBMCs, taken after 12 months of ibrutinib treatment. This TCR came from a human donor with chronic lymphocytic leukemia. This chain uses TRBV27 with TRBJ1-2; D is unresolved. The CDR3 DNA sequence: TGTGCCAGCAGGAAAGGCACCTGGGGCTACACCTTC. Its translation is CASRKGTWGYTF.